The clone carrying this TCR beta chain was observed at least ten times. What it binds is unknown. Repertoires were generated with immunoSEQ multiplex PCR, while TCRdb's copy carries only in-frame clones and drops some. The data show 150,000 to 200,000 clones, with roughly 84% seen just once and around 9.6% held by the top ten. This entry comes from a study of cytomegalovirus exposure and HLA in healthy donors. In the study overall: A subsequent analysis stated that the 90 to 150 validation repertoires were run on the same platform as the approximately 660 first-cohort repertoires.

Study results and limitations: Published work reported that the classifier diagnosed cytomegalovirus status with high specificity and sensitivity.

The CDR3 has 14 residues. Germline V gene sequence: CDR1 MNHNS, CDR2 SASEGT. The V segment lost 4 bases and the J segment 4 bases; nucleotides outside the gene matches: 0. The genes are TRBV6-1 and TRBJ2-3, with 12 bases matching TRBD2. The sample consisted of PBMCs. The sequence was obtained from a young man in good health and CMV-seropositive. The CDR3 reads CASSGLAGADTQYF. CDR3 DNA sequence: TGTGCCAGCAGTGGACTAGCGGGAGCAGATACGCAGTATTTT.